This T cell receptor beta chain was captured in a study of OX40 agonist ivuxolimab in advanced cancers. Across the study: Patients were infused with ivuxolimab every 2 weeks at 0.01 to 10 mg/kg. Findings of the study overall: With doses of 0.1 to 3.0 mg/kg, CD4+ and CD8+ blood T cells had undergone clonal expansion by week 6. On average, a greater number of expanded clones characterised CD8+ T cells relative to CD4+.

Data came from immunoSEQ multiplex PCR; TCRdb stores just in-frame clones and leaves some out. Of about 82,000 clones listed, 85% to 90% are singletons. Looked up from germline, CDR1 is SGHTA and CDR2 is FQGNSA. This CDR3 has 14 residues. The germline V and J ends were trimmed by 3 bases and 3 bases, with 10 bases remaining between them. Comments on this clone: What it binds is unknown.

V is TRBV7-2 and J is TRBJ2-3; no reliable D call. This specimen was CD4+ or CD8+ T cells sorted from blood, taken in a trial of the OX40 agonist ivuxolimab. This receptor was identified in an adult with an advanced solid tumor such as melanoma, head and neck, liver or kidney cancer. In DNA, the CDR3 is TGTGCCAGCAGCTTTTTCGCCTTGACAGATACGCAGTATTTT. This gives the protein CASSFFALTDTQYF.